This T cell receptor (beta chain) came from a study of shared clonotypes between healthy human individuals. V was pared by 4 bases and J by 11 bases, with 9 bases of the junction left unmatched. The V gene's germline CDR1 is SGHNT and CDR2 YYREEE (reference sequence). This CDR3 is built from 14 residues. Generated by immunoSEQ multiplex PCR, the TCRdb table keeps only in-frame clones and is missing some. The sample has approximately 1,500,000 clones, roughly 96% seen once. The chain links TRBV5-4 to TRBJ1-4; 9 bases agree with TRBD1. The receptor was derived from a man under 40 in good health. The sample consisted of naive CD4+ T cells sorted from blood. Subset indicated: CD45RA+ positively selected. This CDR3 reads CASSQREQGAKLFF. The CDR3 coding sequence is TGTGCCAGCAGCCAGAGAGAACAGGGGGCGAAACTGTTTTTT.